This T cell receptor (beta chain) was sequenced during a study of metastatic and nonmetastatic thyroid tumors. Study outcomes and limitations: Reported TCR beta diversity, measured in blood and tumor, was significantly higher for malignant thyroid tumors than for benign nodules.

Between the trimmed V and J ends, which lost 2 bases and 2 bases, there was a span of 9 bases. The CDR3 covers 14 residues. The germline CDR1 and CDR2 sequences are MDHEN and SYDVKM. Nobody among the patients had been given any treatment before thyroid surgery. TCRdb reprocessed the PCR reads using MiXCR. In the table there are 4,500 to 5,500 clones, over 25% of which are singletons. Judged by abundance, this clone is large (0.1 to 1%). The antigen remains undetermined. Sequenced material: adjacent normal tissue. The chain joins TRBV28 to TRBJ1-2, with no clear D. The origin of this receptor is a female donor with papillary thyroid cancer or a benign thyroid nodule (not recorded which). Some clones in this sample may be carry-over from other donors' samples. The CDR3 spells CASSLRPMNYGYTF. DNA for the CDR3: TGTGCCAGCAGTTTACGACCGATGAACTATGGCTACACCTTC.